This paragraph covers one TCR beta chain sequence. What it binds is not known. This entry comes from a study of T cell responses to AZD1222 COVID-19 vaccine. Study-level results: Scientists sampled the repertoires only once the peak T cell response had passed.

The V gene's germline CDR1 is KGHDR and CDR2 SFDVKD. This CDR3 has 14 amino acids. The V and J ends lost 4 bases and 5 bases respectively, with 13 bases between them. Repertoires were generated with immunoSEQ multiplex PCR, while TCRdb's copy carries only in-frame clones and drops some. The sample includes approximately 81,000 clones, 85% to 95% of them seen just once. The sample was peripheral blood, taken on day 0 of MenACWY control vaccination. The rearrangement links TRBV24-1 to TRBJ2-5; the D gene is possibly TRBD2 (6 bases). The receptor was isolated from an adult in good health. CDR3 in amino acids: CATSDRDWGETQYF. CDR3 bases: TGTGCCACCAGTGACCGGGACTGGGGGGAGACCCAGTACTTC.